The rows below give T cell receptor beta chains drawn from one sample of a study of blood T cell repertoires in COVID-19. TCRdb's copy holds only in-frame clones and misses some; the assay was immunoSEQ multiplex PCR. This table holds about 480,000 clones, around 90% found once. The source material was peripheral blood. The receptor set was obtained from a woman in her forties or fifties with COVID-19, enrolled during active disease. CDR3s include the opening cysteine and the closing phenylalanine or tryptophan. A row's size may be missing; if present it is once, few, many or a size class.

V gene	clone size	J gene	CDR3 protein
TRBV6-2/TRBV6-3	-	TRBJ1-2	CASSYMRGRDYGYTF
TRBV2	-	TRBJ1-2	CASPLKGAGGYTF
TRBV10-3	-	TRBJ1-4	CAIRPGETNEKLFF
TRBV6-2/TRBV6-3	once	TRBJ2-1	CASSRGGSGYNEQFF
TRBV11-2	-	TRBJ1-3	CASSLARGQGNTIYF
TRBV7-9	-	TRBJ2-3	CASSTASGYSDTQYF
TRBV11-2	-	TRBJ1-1	CASKYRLSTEAFF
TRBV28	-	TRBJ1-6	CASSFFDRLNSPLHF
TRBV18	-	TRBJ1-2	CASSTKSPGVGNYGYTF
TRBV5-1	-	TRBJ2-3	CASSGTSGGSTDTQYF
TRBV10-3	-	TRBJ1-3	CAISVGDGQLGNTIYF
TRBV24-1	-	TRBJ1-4	CATSDWQGTGAEKLFF
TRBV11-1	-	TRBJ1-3	CASSLHSGGNTIYF
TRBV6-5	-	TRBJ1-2	CASSYGGKHYGYTF
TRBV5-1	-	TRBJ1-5	CASSSTGNPEQPQHF
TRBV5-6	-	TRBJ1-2	CASTPGGLDGYTF
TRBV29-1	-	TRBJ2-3	CSVDLRTVTDTQYF
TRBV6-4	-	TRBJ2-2	CASSAHRGLNTGELFF
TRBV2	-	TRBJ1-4	CASSEIRATNEKLFF
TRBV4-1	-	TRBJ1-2	CASSQASQGLNYGYTF
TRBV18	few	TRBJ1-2	CASSRSGQYYGYTF
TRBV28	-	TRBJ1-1	CASIAGIGTEAFF
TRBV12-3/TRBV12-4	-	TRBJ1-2	CASILYRYTF
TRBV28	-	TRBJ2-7	CASAIVRGRGAEQYF
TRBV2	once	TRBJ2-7	CASSVGQAYEQYF
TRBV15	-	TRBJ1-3	CATSRDSSSVGNTIYF
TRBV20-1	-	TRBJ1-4	CSAGAFSDEKLFF
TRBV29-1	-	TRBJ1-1	CSVGRDSSMNTEAFF
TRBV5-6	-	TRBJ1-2	CASSLRPTGDYGYTF
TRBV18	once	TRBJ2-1	CASSPNEGLGPYNEQFF
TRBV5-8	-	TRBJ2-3	CASSLEDRQGDTQYF
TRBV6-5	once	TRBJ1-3	CASSGDTASGNTIYF
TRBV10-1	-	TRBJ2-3	CASSESWAGGPSDTQYF
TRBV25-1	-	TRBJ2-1	CASSAQIYNEQFF
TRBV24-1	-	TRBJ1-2	CATSDPSLYGYTF
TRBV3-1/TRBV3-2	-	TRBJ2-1	CASSQVGGYNEQFF
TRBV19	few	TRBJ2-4	CASSRPGDVNIQYF
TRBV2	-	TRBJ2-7	CASSAGDGEYF
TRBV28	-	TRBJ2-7	CASAPGGLDQYF
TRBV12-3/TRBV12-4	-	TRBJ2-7	CASSLLTGYEQYF
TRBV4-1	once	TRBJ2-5	CASRDTSGGRETQYF
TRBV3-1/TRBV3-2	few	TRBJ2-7	CASSGTSRDSYEQYF
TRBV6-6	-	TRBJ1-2	CASSPRGGEYGYTF